The 24 T cell receptor beta chains presented below share a single source sample, sequenced in a study of control samples from healthy donors and cancer patients. Assay: immunoSEQ multiplex PCR; the TCRdb copy retains only in-frame clones and omits some. Altogether 100,000 to 150,000 clones are present, 90% being singletons, with the ten largest covering about 2.3%. Sample: blood. The receptors here all came from a man aged 35 to 55 in good health.

The chain has TRBV5-1 and TRBJ2-7; D possibly corresponds to TRBD1 (5 bases). The V end was cut by 2 bases, the J end by 6 bases, with 18 bases between. Germline-derived CDR1 and CDR2 are SGHRS and YFSETQ. The CDR3 sequence is 15 residues long. The DNA of the CDR3 is TGCGCCAGCAGCTTCGGTGACGTACAGGTTTCCGAGCAGTACTTC. Its protein product is CASSFGDVQVSEQYF.

This rearrangement joins TRBV6-1 to TRBJ1-6; D is unclear. Trimming stripped 2 bases from V and 4 bases from J, with 18 bases between. The CDR3 length is 18 residues. Germline V gene data show CDR1 as MNHNS and CDR2 as SASEGT. CDR3 bases: TGTGCCAGCAGTGAAAGATTCGAAAGGCAGACTTATAATTCACCCCTCCACTTT. Its translation: CASSERFERQTYNSPLHF.

The chain combines TRBV10-2 with TRBJ2-5; 8 bases align to TRBD2. Germline V gives CDR1 WSHSY, CDR2 SAAADI. There are 15 residues in the CDR3. Trimming took 2 bases from V and 7 from J; bases not matched to a gene: 9. The CDR3 DNA sequence: TGCGCCAGCAGTGAGCCTCCGGGACTAGTAGGGACCCAGTACTTC. Protein: CASSEPPGLVGTQYF.

The chain has TRBV27 and TRBJ2-3, with D perhaps TRBD2 (5 bases). CDR1 is MNHEY, CDR2 SMNVEV, per germline (reference sequence). Trimming pared 3 bases from V and 4 bases from J, leaving 11 bases between. The CDR3 has 14 amino acids. The CDR3: CASSLRAESDTQYF. For the CDR3, the DNA is TGTGCCAGCAGTTTGCGAGCGGAGTCAGATACGCAGTATTTT.

Remarks on this clone: An end of the junction does not agree with germline; a read error may underlie this. The chain links TRBV15 to TRBJ1-1; D might be TRBD1 (6 bases). Per the germline V gene, CDR1 is LNHNV and CDR2 is YYDKDF (reference sequence). This CDR3 spans 15 amino acids. CDR3 in amino acids: CATSRDRGGGTEALF. In DNA, the CDR3 is TGTGCCACCAGCAGAGATCGGGGCGGGGGCACTGAAGCTCTCTTT. Full variable domain (rest looked up from reference TRBV15 and TRBJ1-1): DAMVIQNPRYQVTQFGKPVTLSCSQTLNHNVMYWYQQKSSQAPKLLFHYYDKDFNNEADTPDNFQSRRPNTSFCFLDIRSPGLGDTAMYLCATSRDRGGGTEALFGQGTRLTVV.

This chain uses TRBV7-3 with TRBJ2-3, with 7 bases matching TRBD2. The trim removed 4 bases at V and 4 bases at J, leaving 8 bases unmatched. The CDR3 loop spans 15 amino acids. Germline CDR1 and CDR2: SGHTA and FQGTGA. The CDR3 is CASSSTTSFADTQYF. The DNA for the CDR3 is TGTGCCAGCAGCTCTACGACTAGCTTTGCAGATACGCAGTATTTT. The complete variable domain, with remaining parts taken from reference TRBV7-3 and TRBJ2-3, reads GAGVSQTPSNKVTEKGKYVELRCDPISGHTALYWYRQSLGQGPEFLIYFQGTGAADDSGLPNDRFFAVRPEGSVSTLKIQRTERGDSAVYLCASSSTTSFADTQYFGPGTRLTVL.

This clone was detected only a few times. This chain links TRBV5-1 with TRBJ1-2; D perhaps matches TRBD1 (6 bases). CDR3 size: 12 residues. Trimming left V 5 bases short and J 7 bases short, with 12 bases between. Germline values: CDR1 SGHRS, CDR2 YFSETQ. The DNA of the CDR3 is TGCGCCAGCAGGGGGACAAGAGGTGGCTACACCTTC. Its protein is CASRGTRGGYTF.

The CDR3 sequence: CASSYRWREDTIYF. The CDR3 DNA follows: TGTGCCAGCAGTTACCGGTGGAGAGAAGACACCATATATTTT. This chain uses TRBV6-5 with TRBJ1-3; D not resolved. V was cut by 2 bases and J by 8 bases, with 13 bases left in between. The CDR3 length is 14 residues. The germline V gene encodes CDR1 MNHEY and CDR2 SVGAGI.

The rearrangement uses TRBV7-6 and TRBJ2-7, with TRBD2 matching over 8 bases. J gave up 4 bases and V 0 bases, and 8 bases lay outside the gene matches. CDR3 size: 16 residues. CDR1 SGHVS and CDR2 FNYEAQ come from the germline V gene. Here the CDR3 DNA reads TGTGCCAGCAGCTTAGCTGTCGGGGGGGCCTGGTACGAGCAGTACTTC. Its protein product is CASSLAVGGAWYEQYF.

This chain joins TRBV6-6 and TRBJ2-5; 15 bases line up with TRBD2. CDR1 MNHNY and CDR2 SVGAGI come from the germline V gene (reference sequence). With 5 bases clipped from V and 3 bases from J, the junction kept 13 bases outside the gene matches. This CDR3 comprises 19 residues. The DNA for the CDR3 is TGTGCCAGCAGTCCCGGACTAGCGGGGGGGCCATTGTCCGAAGAGACCCAGTACTTC. This translates into CASSPGLAGGPLSEETQYF.

The chain uses TRBV6-4 and TRBJ2-5; D remains ambiguous. Trimming took 3 bases from V and 4 from J, leaving 9 bases between them. The CDR3 is 13 residues long. Germline lookup yields CDR1 MRHNA and CDR2 SNTAGT. CDR3 loop: CASSDFPGETQYF. In DNA form, the CDR3 reads TGTGCCAGCAGTGATTTTCCGGGAGAGACCCAGTACTTC.

This clone appeared a few times. The gene calls are TRBV14 and TRBJ2-2; TRBD2 matches 8 bases. V lost 4 bases to trimming and J lost 0 bases; unmatched junction nucleotides: 4. This CDR3 is built from 16 residues. Germline V gives CDR1 SGHDN, CDR2 FVKESK. The chain's CDR3 is CASSRNGGANTGELFF. In DNA form, the CDR3 reads TGTGCCAGCAGCCGAAACGGGGGGGCGAACACCGGGGAGCTGTTTTTT. Combining the CDR3 with reference TRBV14 and TRBJ2-2 gives the whole variable domain EAGVTQFPSHSVIEKGQTVTLRCDPISGHDNLYWYRRVMGKEIKFLLHFVKESKQDESGMPNNRFLAERTGGTYSTLKVQPAELEDSGVYFCASSRNGGANTGELFFGEGSRLTVL.

J is TRBJ2-2 and V is TRBV19, with D tentatively TRBD1 (6 bases). Deletions cut 3 bases from V and 2 bases from J, with 16 bases between. The CDR3 sequence is 17 residues long. Germline values: CDR1 LNHDA, CDR2 SQIVND (reference sequence). CDR3 sequence reads: CASSIHRVRLNTGELFF. The DNA for the CDR3 is TGTGCCAGTAGTATTCACAGGGTGAGGCTAAACACCGGGGAGCTGTTTTTT.

The rearrangement links TRBV7-9 to TRBJ1-6; D ambiguous. Trimming cost V 0 bases and J 7 bases, with 10 bases left between them. Per the germline V gene, CDR1 is SEHNR and CDR2 is FQNEAQ (reference sequence). This CDR3 is 15 amino acids long. The CDR3: CASSLALSANSPLHF. Here the CDR3 DNA reads TGTGCCAGCAGCTTAGCTTTATCAGCAAATTCACCCCTCCACTTT. Full variable domain (missing parts from reference TRBV7-9 and TRBJ1-6): DTGVSQNPRHKITKRGQNVTFRCDPISEHNRLYWYRQTLGQGPEFLTYFQNEAQLEKSRLLSDRFSAERPKGSFSTLEIQRTEQGDSAMYLCASSLALSANSPLHFGNGTRLTVT.

The J gene is TRBJ2-1, the V gene TRBV30, with TRBD2 identical over 13 bases. V was clipped by 2 bases and J by 0 bases; unmatched bases: 10. Germline V gives CDR1 GTSNPN, CDR2 SVGIG (reference sequence). The CDR3 contains 19 residues. This chain's CDR3 is CAWSYGLAGVTSSYNEQFF. The CDR3 nucleotides read TGTGCCTGGAGTTACGGACTAGCGGGGGTGACCAGCTCCTACAATGAGCAGTTCTTC.

CDR3 sequence reads: CASSEAVRRGCTF. In DNA, the CDR3 is TGTGCCAGCAGTGAAGCAGTTAGGAGGGGGTGCACCTTC. This chain links TRBV2 with TRBJ1-2; D possibly corresponds to TRBD1 (6 bases). Per the germline V gene, CDR1 is SNHLY and CDR2 is FYNNEI. CDR3 length equals 13 residues. V was clipped by 0 bases and J by 13 bases, with 15 bases between them.

The CDR3 sequence is CASSTLRAGTSGNEQFF. CDR3 sequence (DNA): TGTGCCAGTAGTACCCTAAGAGCAGGGACCAGCGGGAATGAGCAGTTCTTC. The rearrangement joins TRBV19 to TRBJ2-1; tentative D call: TRBD2 (6 bases). Germline V gives CDR1 LNHDA, CDR2 SQIVND (reference sequence). The CDR3 totals 17 residues. The germline V and J ends were trimmed by 4 bases and 7 bases, with 23 bases remaining between them.

The rearrangement joins TRBV18 to TRBJ2-3; 10 bases are shared with TRBD2. Germline CDR1 reads KGHSH; CDR2 reads LQKENI. Trimming at V came to 4 bases and at J to 1 base, leaving 5 bases not matched to a gene. The CDR3 consists of 16 residues. The CDR3 reads CASSQRGGAGTDTQYF. The CDR3 DNA is TGTGCCAGCTCACAGCGGGGGGGCGCTGGCACAGATACGCAGTATTTT.

Of note for this clone: The junction and the germline gene differ at one end; a read error may be behind it. The chain couples TRBV6-5 to TRBJ1-1; no firm D call. Germline CDR1 reads MNHEY; CDR2 reads SVGAGI. The CDR3 runs 11 residues. CDR3 region: CASSYSKREVF. In DNA form, the CDR3 reads TGTGCCAGCAGTTACTCGAAAAGGGAGGTGTTT.

The V call is TRBV7-8, the J call TRBJ2-7; D is unclear. The CDR3 length is 13 residues. Trimming took 2 bases from V and 7 from J, leaving 12 bases between them. Looked up from germline, CDR1 is SGHVS and CDR2 is FQNEAQ. The CDR3 sequence: CASSLSLIREQYF. CDR3 in DNA: TGTGCCAGCAGCTTATCCCTAATTCGGGAGCAGTACTTC.

The gene calls are TRBV6-6 and TRBJ1-1, with D hard to call. This CDR3 contains 15 residues. The V gene lost 2 bases and the J gene lost 7 bases, with 17 bases spanning the gap. Germline V gene data show CDR1 as MNHNY and CDR2 as SVGAGI (reference sequence). CDR3 DNA sequence: TGTGCCAGCAGTTACCCCCGTGGGGAACCGGGTGAAGCTTTCTTT. Translation: CASSYPRGEPGEAFF.

This rearrangement joins TRBV3-1 (or the pseudogene TRBV3-2) to TRBJ1-2, with D hard to call. The CDR3 length is 14 residues. Germline V gene data show CDR1 as LGHDT and CDR2 as YNNKEL (reference sequence). V lost 1 base to trimming and J lost 2 bases, with 8 bases between them. The CDR3 coding sequence is TGTGCCAGCAGCCAAGGGGGATTAAACTATGGCTACACCTTC. Protein: CASSQGGLNYGYTF.

J is TRBJ1-5 and V is TRBV7-9, with no clear D. From germline, CDR1 is SEHNR and CDR2 FQNEAQ (reference sequence). The germline V and J ends were trimmed by 4 bases and 0 bases, with 4 bases remaining between them. The CDR3 contains 13 residues. The CDR3 sequence: CASSYNSNQPQHF. The CDR3 DNA sequence: TGTGCCAGCAGCTATAATAGCAATCAGCCCCAGCATTTT.

This chain joins TRBV18 and TRBJ2-3; tentative D call: TRBD1 (6 bases). From germline, CDR1 is KGHSH and CDR2 LQKENI. Trimming cost V 7 bases and J 4 bases, with 12 bases left between them. This CDR3 is built from 13 residues. The chain's CDR3 is CASYDRFADTQYF. The CDR3 nucleotides read TGTGCCAGCTATGACAGGTTCGCAGATACGCAGTATTTT. The full variable domain, completed using reference TRBV18 and TRBJ2-3, is NAGVMQNPRHLVRRRGQEARLRCSPMKGHSHVYWYRQLPEEGLKFMVYLQKENIIDESGMPKERFSAEFPKEGPSILRIQQVVRGDSAAYFCASYDRFADTQYFGPGTRLTVL.